These T cell receptor beta chains were read from a single sample in a study of T cells after yellow fever vaccination. One entry per CDR3 protein results from TCRdb running MiXCR on the 5' RACE reads. The sample carries hundreds of thousands of distinct CDR3 sequences, roughly 14% recorded once. This material consisted of PBMCs, taken on the day of the yellow fever booster vaccination. The receptors shown here come from a man between 25 and 39 years old who received the YFV17D yellow fever vaccine. Both conserved end residues are part of each CDR3. The D gene is left open where the match is weak. The size of a clone is reported for some rows only, either as once, few or many, or as a class for expanded clones.

V: TRBV28; J: TRBJ1-2; D: TRBD1; size: NA; CDR3: CASRETGTGGTYGYTF; DNA: TGTGCCAGCAGGGAAACCGGGACAGGGGGCACCTATGGCTACACCTTC
V: TRBV6-2/TRBV6-3; J: TRBJ2-1; D: NA; size: NA; CDR3: CASNMAGVSYNEQFF; DNA: TGTGCCAGCAACATGGCAGGCGTCTCCTACAATGAGCAGTTCTTC
V: TRBV24-1; J: TRBJ2-2; D: NA; size: many; CDR3: CATSENYGRGTTGELFF; DNA: TGTGCCACCAGTGAAAATTACGGACGGGGAACAACCGGGGAGCTGTTTTTT
V: TRBV7-8; J: TRBJ2-1; D: NA; size: few; CDR3: CASSLGGGKIEQFF; DNA: TGTGCCAGCAGCTTAGGGGGCGGGAAGATTGAGCAGTTCTTC
V: TRBV12-3/TRBV12-4; J: TRBJ2-7; D: TRBD2; size: NA; CDR3: CASSLVRGGEQYF; DNA: TGTGCCAGCAGTTTAGTCCGGGGGGGAGAGCAGTACTTC
V: TRBV20-1; J: TRBJ2-1; D: NA; size: few; CDR3: CSARDLLAYNEQFF; DNA: TGCAGTGCTAGAGATCTACTAGCCTACAATGAGCAGTTCTTC
V: TRBV20-1; J: TRBJ1-3; D: NA; size: few; CDR3: CSATRGAGTPGNTIYF; DNA: TGCAGTGCTACCAGGGGTGCGGGGACTCCTGGAAACACCATATATTTT
V: TRBV20-1; J: TRBJ2-5; D: NA; size: NA; CDR3: CSATPLGRETQYF; DNA: TGCAGTGCTACCCCCCTAGGGAGAGAGACCCAGTACTTC
V: TRBV5-5; J: TRBJ1-6; D: NA; size: NA; CDR3: CASSWEYSPLHF; DNA: TGTGCCAGCAGCTGGGAGTATTCACCCCTCCACTTT
V: TRBV20-1; J: TRBJ2-5; D: NA; size: NA; CDR3: CSARGPLGDPTQYF; DNA: TGCAGTGCTAGAGGGCCCCTTGGGGACCCGACCCAGTACTTC
V: TRBV6-2/TRBV6-3; J: TRBJ2-1; D: NA; size: NA; CDR3: CASSFRGLSANEQFF; DNA: TGTGCCAGCAGTTTTCGGGGGCTCAGCGCCAATGAGCAGTTCTTC
V: TRBV29-1; J: TRBJ2-7; D: NA; size: few; CDR3: CSVYDRFYEQYF; DNA: TGCAGCGTATATGACAGATTTTACGAGCAGTACTTC
V: TRBV30; J: TRBJ2-3; D: NA; size: few; CDR3: CAWSVPQSTIRGDTQYF; DNA: TGTGCCTGGAGTGTCCCACAGTCAACCATTCGGGGTGATACGCAGTATTTT
V: TRBV6-5; J: TRBJ1-4; D: NA; size: few; CDR3: CASSYSWGYNEKLFF; DNA: TGTGCCAGCAGTTACTCGTGGGGCTATAATGAAAAACTGTTTTTT
V: TRBV7-2; J: TRBJ2-7; D: NA; size: NA; CDR3: CASSFTTYEQYF; DNA: TGTGCCAGCAGCTTCACCACCTACGAGCAGTACTTC
V: TRBV12-3/TRBV12-4; J: TRBJ2-3; D: TRBD2; size: NA; CDR3: CASRDSGRAVDTQYF; DNA: TGTGCCAGCAGGGATAGCGGGAGGGCCGTAGATACGCAGTATTTT
V: TRBV10-3; J: TRBJ1-5; D: NA; size: NA; CDR3: CAPSPYCGNQPQHF; DNA: TGTGCCCCTTCCCCCTATTGTGGCAATCAGCCCCAGCATTTT
V: TRBV30; J: TRBJ2-2; D: NA; size: NA; CDR3: CAFGRGANTGELFF; DNA: TGTGCCTTTGGACGGGGCGCGAACACCGGGGAGCTGTTTTTT
V: TRBV9; J: TRBJ2-5; D: TRBD2; size: few; CDR3: CASSALLAGGRETQYF; DNA: TGTGCCAGCAGCGCCCTACTAGCGGGAGGAAGAGAGACCCAGTACTTC
V: TRBV20-1; J: TRBJ2-1; D: NA; size: few; CDR3: CSARAKAGANEQFF; DNA: TGCAGTGCTAGGGCTAAAGCAGGGGCCAATGAGCAGTTCTTC
V: TRBV5-1; J: TRBJ2-1; D: NA; size: NA; CDR3: CASSLGASISYNEQFF; DNA: TGCGCCAGCAGCTTGGGAGCAAGTATCTCCTACAATGAGCAGTTCTTC
V: TRBV29-1; J: TRBJ2-7; D: TRBD1; size: NA; CDR3: CSVQQGVYEQYF; DNA: TGCAGCGTTCAGCAGGGGGTGTACGAGCAGTACTTC
V: TRBV20-1; J: TRBJ2-1; D: NA; size: NA; CDR3: CSSERGHEQFF; DNA: TGCAGTTCAGAGAGGGGCCATGAGCAGTTCTTC
V: TRBV7-2; J: TRBJ2-5; D: TRBD1; size: NA; CDR3: CASSFRGRRETQYF; DNA: TGTGCCAGCAGCTTCAGGGGGCGGCGAGAGACCCAGTACTTC
V: TRBV5-4; J: TRBJ2-3; D: NA; size: NA; CDR3: CASSYDVGSRADTQYF; DNA: TGTGCCAGCAGCTATGACGTGGGGTCTCGCGCAGATACGCAGTATTTT
V: TRBV18; J: TRBJ2-7; D: NA; size: NA; CDR3: CASSPRRGPYEQYF; DNA: TGTGCCAGCTCACCACGGAGGGGCCCCTACGAGCAGTACTTC
V: TRBV18; J: TRBJ2-7; D: NA; size: many; CDR3: CASSLTDSYEQYF; DNA: TGTGCCAGCTCACTGACGGACAGCTACGAGCAGTACTTC
V: TRBV12-3/TRBV12-4; J: TRBJ2-1; D: NA; size: many; CDR3: CASTLLTGSGQFF; DNA: TGTGCCAGCACCCTCCTAACGGGGTCGGGACAGTTCTTC
V: TRBV7-2; J: TRBJ2-1; D: TRBD2; size: NA; CDR3: CASSLALAGAYEQFF; DNA: TGTGCCAGCAGCTTAGCACTAGCGGGAGCCTATGAGCAGTTCTTC
V: TRBV5-4; J: TRBJ2-1; D: NA; size: NA; CDR3: CASSPTTTATNEQFF; DNA: TGTGCCAGCAGCCCCACCACTACGGCCACCAATGAGCAGTTCTTC
V: TRBV9; J: TRBJ2-5; D: NA; size: few; CDR3: CASSVDTGSRATQYF; DNA: TGTGCCAGCAGCGTAGATACGGGCAGTCGTGCGACCCAGTACTTC
V: TRBV6-1; J: TRBJ2-1; D: TRBD1; size: NA; CDR3: CASSVGQGGHNEQFF; DNA: TGTGCCAGCAGCGTCGGACAGGGCGGCCACAATGAGCAGTTCTTC
V: TRBV5-1; J: TRBJ2-2; D: NA; size: NA; CDR3: CASQTGESHTGELFF; DNA: TGCGCCAGCCAAACCGGGGAGTCCCACACCGGGGAGCTGTTTTTT
V: TRBV12-3/TRBV12-4; J: TRBJ1-4; D: NA; size: NA; CDR3: CASSWREATNEKLFF; DNA: TGTGCCAGCAGTTGGAGAGAAGCAACTAATGAAAAACTGTTTTTT
V: TRBV20-1; J: TRBJ2-7; D: TRBD2; size: NA; CDR3: CSARELAGGKFNEQYF; DNA: TGCAGTGCTAGAGAACTAGCGGGAGGGAAATTTAACGAGCAGTACTTC
V: TRBV2; J: TRBJ1-2; D: NA; size: NA; CDR3: CASSENVYGYTF; DNA: TGTGCCAGCAGTGAAAACGTATATGGCTACACCTTC
V: TRBV19; J: TRBJ2-7; D: TRBD2; size: NA; CDR3: CASSTQTSGRSSYEQYF; DNA: TGTGCCAGTAGTACTCAGACTAGCGGGCGATCCTCCTACGAGCAGTACTTC
V: TRBV12-3/TRBV12-4; J: TRBJ2-2; D: NA; size: NA; CDR3: CASSPSGTQFTGELFF; DNA: TGTGCCAGCAGCCCCTCCGGGACTCAATTCACCGGGGAGCTGTTTTTT